This T cell receptor beta chain was sequenced for a study of T cells in Graves' hyperthyroidism and ophthalmopathy (dated by TCRdb to the late 2010s). Describing the broader study: Peripheral blood was sampled at the time of initial diagnosis, prior to any treatment. A discovery cohort of about a hundred patients, roughly 43 with Graves' ophthalmopathy and over 55 with stable Graves' hyperthyroidism, was used to find distinguishing TCR V-J signatures. In addition, the study compared T-cell repertoires in thyroid tissue and in blood from over 5 Graves' hyperthyroidism patients. The 90 to 100 discovery patients were randomly divided into training and test sets at a 7:3 ratio. Prospective prediction of ophthalmopathy was tested in an independent validation cohort of about 19 hyperthyroidism patients and some 17 patients who later progressed to ophthalmopathy. Once sampling was done, hyperthyroidism patients were given methimazole at a starting dose of 30 mg daily, whereas ophthalmopathy patients were given high-dose intravenous methylprednisolone. The paper reports TCR Vbeta CDR3 sequencing of roughly 140 peripheral blood samples: approximately 41 ophthalmopathy, around 80 hyperthyroidism and around 17 progressor patients.

This clonotype was detected ten times or more. This clone's antigen is unknown. Base qualities are not provided; no much larger clone lies one nucleotide away. V and J are truncated by 3 bases and 8 bases respectively, leaving an intervening sequence of 20 bases. For CDR1 and CDR2, the germline V gene (reference sequence) lists SGHNT and YYREEE. Including the terminal cysteine and phenylalanine, the CDR3 comprises 15 residues. CDR3 DNA is the only sequence kept; it has 45 bases, read in frame from the first base. The TCR beta CDR3 regions were amplified from RNA transcripts. The first round of RT-PCR for the TCR CDR3 was performed with the HTBI primer set and the Qiagen OneStep RT-PCR kit. Libraries were constructed in a second round of multiplex PCR, after which size selection and purification were performed. The libraries were sequenced on an Illumina HiSeq2000 using paired-end 100 bp reads. In the source study's methods: SOAPnuke was used to process the raw data, removing reads that contained adapters or uncalled bases, had a mean Phred below 15, or lacked an exact match to the constant primer or identifier. High-quality paired reads were merged using COPE v1.2.5, and each unique nucleotide sequence was defined as a clonotype. Clonotypes were aligned to IMGT TRBV, TRBD and TRBJ reference segments using MiTCR v1.1. The analysis was restricted to V-J combinations with a frequency above 0.0001, which together covered 99.2% of the repertoires. The TCS score was defined as F50 (clonal expansion) divided by E x V (chaos), with BLOSUM62-based TCRdist calculated between CDR3 peptides within each V-J. Welch's t-statistics and random forest reduced 500 to 650 V-J features to 13, which were used in a naive Bayes classifier (R e1071). The raw public reads went through TCRdb reprocessing: fastp at Q25, MiXCR clone calling, in-frame beta chains kept. Under each unique CDR3 protein, matching rows form one entry showing the most common genes and DNA. The V and J calls here are based on TCRdb, not the publication. This sample lists 200,000 to 300,000 distinct CDR3 sequences; less than 20% were detected once. The biggest ten clones account for 28% of the sample.

What the research found in general, with its limitations: Sample size was not statistically predetermined, and blinding of investigators to group allocation was not performed. A 13 V-J signature model separated ophthalmopathy from stable hyperthyroidism, with approximately 87% sensitivity and about 81% specificity in cross-validation and 80%/75% in testing. In validation, progression to ophthalmopathy was predicted by the model with 70.59% sensitivity and roughly 76% specificity, a median of approximately 6.5 months before onset. Blood samples also contained most of the expanded thyroid clonotypes (frequency above 0.001), which suggests that blood repertoires may reflect thyroid immune responses.

Ophthalmopathy patients had moderately to severely active disease, with a Clinical Activity Score of 3 or more, a NOSPECS grade of 4 or more, and a disease duration of less than 3 months. Exclusion was applied to patients with uncontrolled infections, other autoimmune diseases, pregnancy or lactation. Diagnoses were established on the basis of clinical symptoms, serum thyroxine and TRAb, thyroid ultrasound, and orbital computed tomography. PBMCs were isolated from more than 8 ml of fresh peripheral blood by Ficoll-Paque density gradient centrifugation. Trizol reagent was used to extract total RNA, and RNA quality was then checked on an Agilent 2100 Bioanalyzer.

The source material was blood. The receptor chain draws on TRBV5-4 and TRBJ1-2, with a tentative D gene TRBD1 over 5 matching bases. This sequence originates from a woman younger than 35 with Graves' ophthalmopathy. CDR3 reads: CASSSLGSGEAGYTF. The nucleotide sequence is given as TGTGCCAGCAGCTCCTTGGGTTCGGGGGAAGCCGGCTACACCTTC.